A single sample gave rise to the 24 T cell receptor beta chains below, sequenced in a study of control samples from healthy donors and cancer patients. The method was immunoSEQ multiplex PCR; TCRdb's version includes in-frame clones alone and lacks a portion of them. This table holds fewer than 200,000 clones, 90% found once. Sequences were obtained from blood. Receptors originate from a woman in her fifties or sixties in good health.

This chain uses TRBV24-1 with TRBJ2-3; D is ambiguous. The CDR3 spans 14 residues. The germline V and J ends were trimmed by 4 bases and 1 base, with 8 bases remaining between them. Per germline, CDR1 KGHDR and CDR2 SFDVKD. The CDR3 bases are TGTGCCACCAGTGACCCGCGTGGCACAGATACGCAGTATTTT. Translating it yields CATSDPRGTDTQYF.

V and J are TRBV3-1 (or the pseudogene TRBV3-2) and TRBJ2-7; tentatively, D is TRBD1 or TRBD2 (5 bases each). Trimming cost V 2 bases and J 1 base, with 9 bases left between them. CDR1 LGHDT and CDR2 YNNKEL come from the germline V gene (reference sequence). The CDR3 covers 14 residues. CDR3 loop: CASSQRGISYEQYF. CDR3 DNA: TGTGCCAGCAGCCAACGGGGCATTTCCTACGAGCAGTACTTC.

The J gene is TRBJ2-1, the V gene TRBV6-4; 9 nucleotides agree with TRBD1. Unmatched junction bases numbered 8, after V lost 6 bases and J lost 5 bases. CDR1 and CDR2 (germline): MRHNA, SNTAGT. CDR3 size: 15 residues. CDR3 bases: TGTGCCAGCAGGGACCGGGACAGGGCCCACAATGAGCAGTTCTTC. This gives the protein CASRDRDRAHNEQFF.

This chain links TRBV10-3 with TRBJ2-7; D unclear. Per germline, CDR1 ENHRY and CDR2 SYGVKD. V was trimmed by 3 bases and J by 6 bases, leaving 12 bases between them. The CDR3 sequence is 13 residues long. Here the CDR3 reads CAISEPLVGEQYF. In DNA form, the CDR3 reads TGTGCCATCAGTGAACCCCTCGTCGGCGAGCAGTACTTC.

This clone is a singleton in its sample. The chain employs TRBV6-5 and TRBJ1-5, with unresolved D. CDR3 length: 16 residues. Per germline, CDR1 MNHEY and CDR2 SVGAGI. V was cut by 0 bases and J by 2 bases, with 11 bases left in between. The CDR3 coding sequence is TGTGCCAGCAGTTACTCGTTTCAAGGGCGCAATCAGCCCCAGCATTTT. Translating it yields CASSYSFQGRNQPQHF.

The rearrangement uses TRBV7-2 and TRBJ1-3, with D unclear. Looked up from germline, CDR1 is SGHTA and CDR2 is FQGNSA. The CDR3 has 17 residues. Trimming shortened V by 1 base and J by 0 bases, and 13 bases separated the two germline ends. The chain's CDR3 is CASSLDQTQRSGNTIYF. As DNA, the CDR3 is TGTGCCAGCAGCTTAGATCAGACTCAACGCTCTGGAAACACCATATATTTT.

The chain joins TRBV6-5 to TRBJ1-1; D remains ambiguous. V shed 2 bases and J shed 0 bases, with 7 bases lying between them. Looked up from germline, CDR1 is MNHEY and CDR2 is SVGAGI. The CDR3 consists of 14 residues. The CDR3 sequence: CASSYGQMNTEAFF. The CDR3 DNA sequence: TGTGCCAGCAGTTACGGGCAGATGAACACTGAAGCTTTCTTT.

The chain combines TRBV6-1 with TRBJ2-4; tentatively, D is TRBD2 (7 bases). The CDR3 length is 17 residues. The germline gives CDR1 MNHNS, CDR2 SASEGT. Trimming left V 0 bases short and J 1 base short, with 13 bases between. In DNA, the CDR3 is TGTGCCAGCAGTGAAGCATCGGGGGGCGCTGCCAAAAACATTCAGTACTTC. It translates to CASSEASGGAAKNIQYF.

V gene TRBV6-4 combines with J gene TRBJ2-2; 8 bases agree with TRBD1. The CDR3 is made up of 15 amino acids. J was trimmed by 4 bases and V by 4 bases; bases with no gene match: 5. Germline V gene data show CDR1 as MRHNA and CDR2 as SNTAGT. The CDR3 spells CASSAGQAPTGELFF. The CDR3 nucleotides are TGTGCCAGCAGTGCGGGACAGGCTCCCACCGGGGAGCTGTTTTTT.

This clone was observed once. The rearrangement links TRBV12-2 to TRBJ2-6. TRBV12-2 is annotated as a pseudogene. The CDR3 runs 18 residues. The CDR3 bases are TGTGCAAGTCGCTTATGGTCGGCCTGGTGCTCTGGGGCCAACGTCCTGACTTTC. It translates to CASRLWSAWCSGANVLTF.

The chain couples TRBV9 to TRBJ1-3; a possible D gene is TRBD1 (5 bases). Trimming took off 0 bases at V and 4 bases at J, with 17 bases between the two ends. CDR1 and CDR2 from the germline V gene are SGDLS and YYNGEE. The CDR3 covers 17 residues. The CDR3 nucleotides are TGTGCCAGCAGCGTAGCTACGGGGCAGGGTAACGGAAACACCATATATTTT. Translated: CASSVATGQGNGNTIYF.

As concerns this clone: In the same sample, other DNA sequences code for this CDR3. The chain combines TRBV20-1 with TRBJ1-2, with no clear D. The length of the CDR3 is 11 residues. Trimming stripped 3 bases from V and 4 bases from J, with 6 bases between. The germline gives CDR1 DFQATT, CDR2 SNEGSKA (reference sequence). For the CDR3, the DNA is TGCAGTGCTAGGGGCGGCTATGGCTACACCTTC. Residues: CSARGGYGYTF.

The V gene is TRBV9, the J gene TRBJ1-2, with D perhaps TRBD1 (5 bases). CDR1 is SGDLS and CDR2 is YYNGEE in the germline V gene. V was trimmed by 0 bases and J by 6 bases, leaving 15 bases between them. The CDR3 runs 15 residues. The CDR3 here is CASSVGGAVKDGYTF. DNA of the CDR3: TGTGCCAGCAGCGTAGGAGGGGCCGTCAAGGATGGCTACACCTTC.

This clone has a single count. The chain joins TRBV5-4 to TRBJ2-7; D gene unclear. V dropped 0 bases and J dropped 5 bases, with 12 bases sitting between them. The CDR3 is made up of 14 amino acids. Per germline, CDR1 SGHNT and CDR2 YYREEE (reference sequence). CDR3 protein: CASSLGHQLDEQYF. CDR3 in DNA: TGTGCCAGCAGCTTGGGACATCAGTTGGACGAGCAGTACTTC.

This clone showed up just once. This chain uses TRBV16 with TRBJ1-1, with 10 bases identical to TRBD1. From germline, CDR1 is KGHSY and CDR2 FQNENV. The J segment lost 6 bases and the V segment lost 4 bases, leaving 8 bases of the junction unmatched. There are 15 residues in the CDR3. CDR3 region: CASSLRQGAGAEAFF. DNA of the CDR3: TGTGCCAGCAGCCTAAGACAGGGGGCGGGCGCTGAAGCTTTCTTT.

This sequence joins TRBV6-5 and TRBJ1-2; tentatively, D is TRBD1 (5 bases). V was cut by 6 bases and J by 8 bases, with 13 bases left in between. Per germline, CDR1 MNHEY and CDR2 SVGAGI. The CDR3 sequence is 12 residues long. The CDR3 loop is CASSAGHSGYTF. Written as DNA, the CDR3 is TGTGCCAGCAGCGCCGGACACAGCGGCTACACCTTC.

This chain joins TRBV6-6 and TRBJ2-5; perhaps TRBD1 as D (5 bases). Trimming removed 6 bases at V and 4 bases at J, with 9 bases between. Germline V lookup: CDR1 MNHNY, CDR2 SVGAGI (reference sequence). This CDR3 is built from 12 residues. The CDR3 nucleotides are TGTGCCAGCAGCCCAGGGTCAGAGACCCAGTACTTC. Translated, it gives CASSPGSETQYF.

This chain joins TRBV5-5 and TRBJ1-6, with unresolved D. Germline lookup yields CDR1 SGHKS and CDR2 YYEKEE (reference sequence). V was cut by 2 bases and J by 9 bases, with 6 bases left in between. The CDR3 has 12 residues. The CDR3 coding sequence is TGTGCCAGCAGCTTTTTTGGTTCACCCCTCCACTTT. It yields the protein CASSFFGSPLHF. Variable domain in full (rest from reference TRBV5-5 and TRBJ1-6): DAGVTQSPTHLIKTRGQQVTLRCSPISGHKSVSWYQQVLGQGPQFIFQYYEKEERGRGNFPDRFSARQFPNYSSELNVNALLLGDSALYLCASSFFGSPLHFGNGTRLTVT.

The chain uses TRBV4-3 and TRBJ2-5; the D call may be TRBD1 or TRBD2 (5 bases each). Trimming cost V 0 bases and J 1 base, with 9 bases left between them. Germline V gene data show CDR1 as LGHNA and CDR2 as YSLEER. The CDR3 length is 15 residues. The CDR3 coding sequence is TGCGCCAGCAGCCAAGATTTCGGGGCCCAAGAGACCCAGTACTTC. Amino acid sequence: CASSQDFGAQETQYF.

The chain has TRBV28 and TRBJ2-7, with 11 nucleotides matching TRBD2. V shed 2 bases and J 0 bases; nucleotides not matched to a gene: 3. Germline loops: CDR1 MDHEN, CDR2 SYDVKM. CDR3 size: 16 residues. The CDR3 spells CASSLVLAGGSYEQYF. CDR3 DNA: TGTGCCAGCAGTTTAGTTCTAGCGGGAGGCTCCTACGAGCAGTACTTC.

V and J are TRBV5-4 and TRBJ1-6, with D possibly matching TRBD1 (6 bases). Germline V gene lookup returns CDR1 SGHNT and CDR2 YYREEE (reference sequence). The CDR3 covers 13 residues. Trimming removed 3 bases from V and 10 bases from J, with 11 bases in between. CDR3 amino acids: CASSSNRDSPLHF. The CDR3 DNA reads TGTGCCAGCAGCTCCAACAGGGACTCACCCCTCCACTTT. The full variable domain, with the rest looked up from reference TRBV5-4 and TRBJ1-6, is ETGVTQSPTHLIKTRGQQVTLRCSSQSGHNTVSWYQQALGQGPQFIFQYYREEENGRGNFPPRFSGLQFPNYSSELNVNALELDDSALYLCASSSNRDSPLHFGNGTRLTVT.

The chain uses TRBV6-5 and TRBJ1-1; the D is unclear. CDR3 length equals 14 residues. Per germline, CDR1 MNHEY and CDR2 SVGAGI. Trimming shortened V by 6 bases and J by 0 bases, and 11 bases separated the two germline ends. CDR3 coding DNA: TGTGCCAGCAGCCGCGGGCGGCTGAACACTGAAGCTTTCTTT. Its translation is CASSRGRLNTEAFF.

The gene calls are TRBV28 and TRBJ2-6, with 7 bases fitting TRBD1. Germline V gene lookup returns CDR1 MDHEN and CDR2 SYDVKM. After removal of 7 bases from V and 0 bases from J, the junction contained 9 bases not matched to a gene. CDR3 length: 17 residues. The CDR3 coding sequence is TGTGCCAGCACCTACAGGGGTAAAAACTCTGGGGCCAACGTCCTGACTTTC. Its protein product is CASTYRGKNSGANVLTF.

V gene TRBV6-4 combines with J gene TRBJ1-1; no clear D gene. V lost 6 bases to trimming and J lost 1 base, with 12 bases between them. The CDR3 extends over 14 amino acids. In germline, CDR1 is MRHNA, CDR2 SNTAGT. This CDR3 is CASSANPGNTEAFF. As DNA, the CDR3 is TGTGCCAGCAGCGCGAACCCTGGGAACACTGAAGCTTTCTTT.